The 5 T cell receptor beta chains presented below share a single source sample, sequenced in a study of cytomegalovirus exposure and HLA in healthy donors. The primer mix had 60 Vbeta and 13 Jbeta primers. Data came from immunoSEQ multiplex PCR; TCRdb stores just in-frame clones and leaves some out. Among some 170,000 clones, almost 80% were seen once, and the ten largest hold under 8%. Sequencing was done on a sample of PBMCs. The receptors were sampled from a man in his forties in good health and CMV-seropositive.

The chain joins TRBV29-1 to TRBJ2-7; possible D gene TRBD2, 6 bases. V was trimmed by 5 bases and J by 6 bases, leaving 14 bases between them. The CDR3 spans 12 residues. Germline CDR1 SQVTM, CDR2 ANQGSEA. The CDR3 reads CSVPGGLGEQYF. The DNA of the CDR3 is TGCAGCGTTCCTGGGGGGTTGGGCGAGCAGTACTTC.

To note about this clone: One end of the junction does not line up with germline, which may come from a read error. This chain joins TRBV9 and TRBJ2-2; no clear D. The CDR3 length is 15 residues. Germline V gene lookup returns CDR1 SGDLS and CDR2 YYNGEE. The CDR3 region has the DNA TGTGCCAGCGGCGTAGACGGGTCTCCTTCAGAGGAGCTGTTTTTT. This translates into CASGVDGSPSEELFF.

This clone appeared once. The CDR3 nucleotides read TGTGCCACTGAGCGGAACAATGAGCAGTTCTTC. The encoded protein is CATERNNEQFF. The chain recombines TRBV19 with TRBJ2-1; TRBD2 might be the D (5 bases). Germline CDR1 LNHDA, CDR2 SQIVND (reference sequence). The CDR3 sequence is 11 residues long. V shed 10 bases and J shed 5 bases, with 9 bases lying between them.

This sequence joins TRBV2 and TRBJ2-6; a possible D gene is TRBD2 (5 bases). V was cut by 7 bases and J by 2 bases, with 15 bases left in between. This CDR3 spans 16 amino acids. CDR1 and CDR2 (germline): SNHLY, FYNNEI. Here the CDR3 DNA reads TGTGCCAGCACCCCGGGGAGAAACACTGGGGCCAACGTCCTGACTTTC. Encoded protein: CASTPGRNTGANVLTF.

This clone is a singleton in its sample. The CDR3 DNA reads TGTGCCAGCAGAGTCGGGAGCAACACCGGGGAGCTGTTTTTT. The encoded protein is CASRVGSNTGELFF. This chain uses TRBV6-5 with TRBJ2-2, with TRBD2 as a possible D gene (6 bases). Trimming stripped 6 bases from V and 2 bases from J, with 10 bases between. CDR1 and CDR2 from the germline V gene are MNHEY and SVGAGI. The CDR3 consists of 14 residues.